This TCR beta chain was retrieved from a study of shared T cell receptors in the human thymus. V dropped 1 base and J dropped 6 bases, with 12 bases sitting between them. This CDR3 has 15 residues. Germline-derived CDR1 and CDR2 are MGHDK and SYGVNS. The method was immunoSEQ multiplex PCR; TCRdb's version includes in-frame clones alone and lacks a portion of them. The repertoire holds some 660,000 clones, with about 89% as singletons. These same data were also listed under a study on human thymus T cells. This second study notes: Unrelated people showed highly overlapping thymic repertoires, related research reported.

The J gene is TRBJ1-4, the V gene TRBV25-1; D gene ambiguous. The TCR sequence derives from a boy in the first two years of life with a congenital heart defect. The sequenced material came from thymocytes. CDR3 nucleotides: TGTGCCAGCAGTGAATTTGGCAGACGGGATGAAAAACTGTTTTTT. It codes for CASSEFGRRDEKLFF.